This record looks at one T cell receptor beta chain sequence and its context. Its antigen is undetermined. Roughly 200 ng DNA, approximately 30,000 T cell genomes, went into each sorted-subset replicate PCR. The assay was immunoSEQ multiplex PCR, and TCRdb's table has in-frame clones only and misses some. In the table there are some 2,500,000 clones, 85% to 95% of which are singletons. V lost 4 bases and J lost 2; bases outside the gene matches: 13. The CDR3 loop spans 17 amino acids. Germline loops: CDR1 SGDLS, CDR2 YYNGEE. The sample belongs to a study of shared clonotypes between healthy human individuals. Study in general: There were three CD4 naive, three CD4 memory, two CD8 naive and one CD8 memory plates per donor.

Findings and caveats of the study: Sorted-subset samples were not fully sequenced, rarefaction indicated.

The sequencing input was naive CD4+ T cells from PBMCs. Subset defined: CD45RA+ positively selected. The sequence was collected from a man aged 18 to 35 in good health. Some clones in this sample may be carry-over from other donors' samples. The V gene is TRBV9, the J gene TRBJ2-7, with 9 positions matching TRBD2. In DNA form, the CDR3 reads TGTGCCAGCAGCCCTACACCCGGGGCGGGAGGGACCTACGAGCAGTACTTC. The encoded protein is CASSPTPGAGGTYEQYF.